This paragraph covers one T cell receptor (beta chain) sequence. This sample was taken from a study of cytomegalovirus exposure and HLA in healthy donors. 13 Jbeta primers and 60 Vbeta primers were used for the PCR. Measured with immunoSEQ multiplex PCR; TCRdb has only the in-frame clones, and not every one. The table records some 85,000 clones, over 60% of them present only once. The CDR3 length is 16 residues. V lost 0 bases and J 7 bases, leaving 16 bases between the germline ends. In germline, CDR1 is LNHNV, CDR2 YYDKDF (reference sequence). The receptor was isolated from a woman aged 35 to 49 in good health and CMV-seropositive. The specimen sequenced was PBMCs. The chain joins TRBV15 to TRBJ2-1; a weak D match, TRBD1 (6 bases). The CDR3: CATSRDKLARGNEQFF. CDR3 in DNA: TGTGCCACCAGCAGAGATAAATTGGCCAGGGGTAATGAGCAGTTCTTC.